This passage covers 10 T cell receptor beta chains from one sample sequenced in a study of T cells in Graves' hyperthyroidism and ophthalmopathy. RNA transcripts gave rise to amplified TCR beta CDR3 regions. HTBI primers were employed in a first-round RT-PCR of the TCR CDR3. TCRdb reprocessed the multiplex PCR reads with MiXCR, giving one entry per CDR3 protein. The sample has under 300,000 distinct CDR3 sequences, around 15% seen once. What was sequenced was blood. The source is a woman between 35 and 50 years old with Graves' hyperthyroidism.

CDR3 bases: TGTGCCACCAGCAGAGGTGGATATAATTCACCCCTCCACTTT. Its translation is CATSRGGYNSPLHF. The chain has TRBV15 and TRBJ1-6; D is ambiguous. Germline assignment: CDR1 LNHNV and CDR2 YYDKDF (reference sequence). The CDR3 has 14 amino acids. V was cut by 1 base and J by 4 bases, with 5 bases left in between.

About this clonotype itself: This may arise from a read error, as a much more abundant clone is one base away. The chain carries TRBV27 and TRBJ1-2; a possible D gene is TRBD1 (5 bases). Trimming took off 5 bases at V and 3 bases at J, with 16 bases between the two ends. Germline assignment: CDR1 MNHEY and CDR2 SMNVEV (reference sequence). The CDR3 runs 15 residues. The CDR3 sequence is CASSDLKKGHYGYTF. In DNA, the CDR3 is TGTGCCAGCAGTGATTTGAAAAAGGGGCACTATGGCTACACCTTC.

This clonotype was seen many times. This chain connects TRBV6-1 to TRBJ1-1; no clear D. CDR1 and CDR2 from the germline V gene are MNHNS and SASEGT. The CDR3 consists of 13 residues. The germline V and J ends were trimmed by 8 bases and 2 bases, with 12 bases remaining between them. The CDR3 here is CASRPNVNTEAFF. DNA for the CDR3: TGTGCCAGCCGTCCGAATGTTAACACTGAAGCTTTCTTT.

In regard to this clonotype: With a much larger clone just one base away, this may be a read error. The V gene is TRBV20-1, the J gene TRBJ2-4; 9 positions match TRBD1. The CDR3 extends over 15 amino acids. The V gene end was trimmed by 1 base and the J gene end by 6 bases; junction bases not matched to a gene: 7. Germline V gene lookup returns CDR1 DFQATT and CDR2 SNEGSKA (reference sequence). CDR3 in DNA: TGCAGTGCTAGAGGGGGACAGGGACGGGGAAACATTCAGTACTTC. This codes for CSARGGQGRGNIQYF.

This clonotype came up many times. The chain carries TRBV2 and TRBJ2-3, with unresolved D. V was cut by 3 bases and J by 0 bases, with 10 bases left in between. CDR3 length equals 15 residues. Germline assignment: CDR1 SNHLY and CDR2 FYNNEI. CDR3 nucleotide sequence: TGTGCCAGCAGTGATATGGGAACTAGCACAGATACGCAGTATTTT. Its translation is CASSDMGTSTDTQYF.

Comments on this clonotype: It may be a read error: a sequence one base away is much more abundant. The chain recombines TRBV12-5 with TRBJ2-3, with D perhaps matching TRBD2 (6 bases). Germline V CDR1 and CDR2: LGHNT, FRNRAP. CDR3 length: 16 amino acids. V was pared by 3 bases and J by 2 bases, with 15 bases between. This chain's CDR3 is CASGFVSGFNTDTQYF. For the CDR3, the DNA is TGTGCTAGTGGTTTCGTGAGCGGGTTTAACACAGATACGCAGTATTTT.

This clonotype was seen ten or more times. The chain couples TRBV28 to TRBJ2-1, with D unclear. Germline loops: CDR1 MDHEN, CDR2 SYDVKM. This CDR3 is built from 14 residues. The V end lost 6 bases, the J end lost 6 bases, and 15 bases lay between the germline ends. The CDR3 nucleotides read TGTGCCAGCAGCTCAACAGTTCCCATCAATGAGCAGTTCTTC. As protein: CASSSTVPINEQFF. The full variable domain, its missing parts supplied by reference TRBV28 and TRBJ2-1, is DVKVTQSSRYLVKRTGEKVFLECVQDMDHENMFWYRQDPGLGLRLIYFSYDVKMKEKGDIPEGYSVSREKKERFSLILESASTNQTSMYLCASSSTVPINEQFFGPGTRLTVL.

Many counts were recorded for this clonotype. The rearrangement uses TRBV20-1 and TRBJ2-5, with 7 nucleotides matching TRBD2. CDR1 DFQATT and CDR2 SNEGSKA come from the germline V gene (reference sequence). The J segment lost 5 bases and the V segment lost 2 bases, leaving 8 bases of the junction unmatched. This CDR3 is built from 14 residues. CDR3 nucleotides: TGCAGTGCTAGATCGGGGGGTAGTCAGGAGACCCAGTACTTC. Residues: CSARSGGSQETQYF.

This clonotype showed up many times. The rearrangement links TRBV11-2 to TRBJ2-5; 7 bases map to TRBD2. CDR3 size: 14 residues. The V segment lost 4 bases and the J segment 9 bases; nucleotides outside the gene matches: 11. The germline CDR1 and CDR2 sequences are SGHAT and FQNNGV. The CDR3 loop reads CASSSSSGDRAQYF. CDR3 DNA sequence: TGTGCCAGCAGCTCTTCTAGCGGCGATCGGGCCCAGTACTTC.

In its sample, this clonotype was seen many times. V is TRBV20-1 and J is TRBJ2-5; 11 bases agree with TRBD2. The CDR3 spans 14 residues. CDR1 and CDR2 from the germline V gene are DFQATT and SNEGSKA (reference sequence). The V segment lost 6 bases and the J segment 4 bases; nucleotides outside the gene matches: 7. The CDR3 DNA sequence: TGCAGTGCCAAACTAGCGGGGGTACGAGAGACCCAGTACTTC. Its translation is CSAKLAGVRETQYF.